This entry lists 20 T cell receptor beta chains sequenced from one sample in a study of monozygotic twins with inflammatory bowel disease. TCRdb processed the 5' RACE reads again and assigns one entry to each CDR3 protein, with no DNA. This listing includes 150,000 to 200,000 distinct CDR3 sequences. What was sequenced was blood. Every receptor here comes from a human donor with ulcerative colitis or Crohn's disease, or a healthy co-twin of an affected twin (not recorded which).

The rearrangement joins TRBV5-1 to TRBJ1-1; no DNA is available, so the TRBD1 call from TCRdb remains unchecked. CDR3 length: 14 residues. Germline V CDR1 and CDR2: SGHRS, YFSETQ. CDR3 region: CASSITQGVTEAFF.

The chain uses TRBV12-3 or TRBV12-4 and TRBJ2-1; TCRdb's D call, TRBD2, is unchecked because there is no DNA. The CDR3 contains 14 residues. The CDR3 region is CASSTSGTYNEQFF.

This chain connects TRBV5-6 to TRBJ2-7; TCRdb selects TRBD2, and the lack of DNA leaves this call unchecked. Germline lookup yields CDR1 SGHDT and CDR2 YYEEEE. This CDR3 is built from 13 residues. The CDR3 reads CASSLLARDEQYF.

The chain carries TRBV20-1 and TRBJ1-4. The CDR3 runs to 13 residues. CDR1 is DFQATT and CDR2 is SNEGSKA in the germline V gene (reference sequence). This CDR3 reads CSAPGRANEKLFF.

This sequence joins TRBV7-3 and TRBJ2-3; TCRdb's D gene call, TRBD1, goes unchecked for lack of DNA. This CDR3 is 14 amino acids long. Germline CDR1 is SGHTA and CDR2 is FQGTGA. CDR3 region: CASTPGQASTTQYF.

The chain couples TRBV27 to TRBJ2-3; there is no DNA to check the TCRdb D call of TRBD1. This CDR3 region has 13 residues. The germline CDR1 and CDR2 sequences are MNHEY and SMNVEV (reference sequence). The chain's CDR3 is CASRGLASHTQYF.

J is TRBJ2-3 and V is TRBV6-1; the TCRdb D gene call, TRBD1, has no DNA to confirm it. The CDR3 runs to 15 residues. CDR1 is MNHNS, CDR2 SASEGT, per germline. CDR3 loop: CASSPTRQSTDTQYF.

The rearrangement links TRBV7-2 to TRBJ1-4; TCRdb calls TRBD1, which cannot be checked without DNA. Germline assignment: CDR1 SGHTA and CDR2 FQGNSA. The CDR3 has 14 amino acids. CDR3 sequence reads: CASSLGTGREKLFF.

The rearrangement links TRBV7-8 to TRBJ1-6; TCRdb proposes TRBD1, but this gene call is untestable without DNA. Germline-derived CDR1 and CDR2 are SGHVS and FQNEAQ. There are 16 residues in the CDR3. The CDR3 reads CASSLGPGARNSPLHF.

The CDR3 here is CASSHLDTSTDTQYF. The chain joins TRBV6-2 or TRBV6-3 to TRBJ2-3. Per germline, CDR1 MNHEY and CDR2 SVGEGT. This CDR3 contains 15 residues.

CDR3 sequence reads: CARSLARGLRSTGELFF. V gene TRBV5-3 combines with J gene TRBJ2-2; as DNA is missing, the TRBD1 call by TCRdb cannot be tested. TRBV5-3 is filed as an ORF, its function uncertain. The CDR3 totals 17 residues.

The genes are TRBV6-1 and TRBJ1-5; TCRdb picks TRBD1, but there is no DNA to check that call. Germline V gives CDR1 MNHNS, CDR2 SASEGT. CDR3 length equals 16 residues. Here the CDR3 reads CASSLRQGSGNQPQHF.

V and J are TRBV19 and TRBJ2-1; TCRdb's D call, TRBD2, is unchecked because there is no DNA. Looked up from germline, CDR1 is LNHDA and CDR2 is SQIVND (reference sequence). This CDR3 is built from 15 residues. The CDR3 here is CASSHRTSGRGEQFF. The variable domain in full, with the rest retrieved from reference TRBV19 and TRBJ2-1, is DGGITQSPKYLFRKEGQNVTLSCEQNLNHDAMYWYRQDPGQGLRLIYYSQIVNDFQKGDIAEGYSVSREKKESFPLTVTSAQKNPTAFYLCASSHRTSGRGEQFFGPGTRLTVL.

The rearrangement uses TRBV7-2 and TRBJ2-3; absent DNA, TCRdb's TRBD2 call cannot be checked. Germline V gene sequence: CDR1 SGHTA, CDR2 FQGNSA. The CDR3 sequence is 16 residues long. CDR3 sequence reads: CASSLSIAGATDTQYF. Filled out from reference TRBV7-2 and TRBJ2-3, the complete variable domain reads GAGVSQSPSNKVTEKGKDVELRCDPISGHTALYWYRQSLGQGLEFLIYFQGNSAPDKSGLPSDRFSAERTGGSVSTLTIQRTQQEDSAVYLCASSLSIAGATDTQYFGPGTRLTVL.

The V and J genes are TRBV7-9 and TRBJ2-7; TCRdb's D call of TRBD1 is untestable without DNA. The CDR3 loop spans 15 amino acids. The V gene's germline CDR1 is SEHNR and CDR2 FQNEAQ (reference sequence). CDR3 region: CASSGWAGANYEQYF.

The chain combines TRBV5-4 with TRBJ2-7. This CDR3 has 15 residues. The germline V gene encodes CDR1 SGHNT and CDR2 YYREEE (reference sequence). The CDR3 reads CASSFGATNDYEQYF.

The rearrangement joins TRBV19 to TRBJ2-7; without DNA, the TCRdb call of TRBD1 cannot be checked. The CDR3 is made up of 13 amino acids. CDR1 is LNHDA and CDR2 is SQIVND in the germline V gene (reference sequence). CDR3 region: CASSVPGRYEQYF.

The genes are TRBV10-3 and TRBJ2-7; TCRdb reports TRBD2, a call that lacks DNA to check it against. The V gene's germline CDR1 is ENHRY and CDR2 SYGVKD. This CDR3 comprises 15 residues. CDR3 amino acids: CAISGGDGRRYEQYF.

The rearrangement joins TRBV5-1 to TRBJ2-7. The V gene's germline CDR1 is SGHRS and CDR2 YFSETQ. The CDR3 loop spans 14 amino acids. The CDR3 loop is CASSLVDGSYEQYF. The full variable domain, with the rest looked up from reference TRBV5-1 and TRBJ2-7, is KAGVTQTPRYLIKTRGQQVTLSCSPISGHRSVSWYQQTPGQGLQFLFEYFSETQRNKGNFPGRFSGRQFSNSRSEMNVSTLELGDSALYLCASSLVDGSYEQYFGPGTRLTVT.

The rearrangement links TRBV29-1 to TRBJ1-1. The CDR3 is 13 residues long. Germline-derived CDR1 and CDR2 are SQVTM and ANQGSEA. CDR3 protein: CSVETRMNTEAFF.